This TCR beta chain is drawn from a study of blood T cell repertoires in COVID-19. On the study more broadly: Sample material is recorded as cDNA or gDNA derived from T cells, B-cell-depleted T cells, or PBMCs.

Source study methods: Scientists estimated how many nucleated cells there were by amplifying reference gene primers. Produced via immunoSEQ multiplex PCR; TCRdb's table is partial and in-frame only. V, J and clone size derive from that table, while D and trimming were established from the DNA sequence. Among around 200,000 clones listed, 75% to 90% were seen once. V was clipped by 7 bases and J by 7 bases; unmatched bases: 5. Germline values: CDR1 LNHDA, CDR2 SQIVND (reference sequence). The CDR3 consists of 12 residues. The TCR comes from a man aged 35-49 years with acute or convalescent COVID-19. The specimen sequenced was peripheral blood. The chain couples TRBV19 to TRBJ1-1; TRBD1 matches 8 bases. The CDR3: CASTPGTGEAFF. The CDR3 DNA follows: TGTGCCAGTACTCCCGGGACAGGTGAAGCTTTCTTT. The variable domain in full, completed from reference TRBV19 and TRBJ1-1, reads DGGITQSPKYLFRKEGQNVTLSCEQNLNHDAMYWYRQDPGQGLRLIYYSQIVNDFQKGDIAEGYSVSREKKESFPLTVTSAQKNPTAFYLCASTPGTGEAFFGQGTRLTVV.